This is a list of T cell receptor beta chains from one sample in a study of T-cell reconstitution after alpha-beta-depleted transplantation in children. Via MiXCR, TCRdb re-called the PCR reads, giving one row per CDR3 protein. The sample yields approximately 500,000 distinct CDR3 sequences, over 9.5% seen once. This specimen was PBMCs, taken before TCRalphabeta/CD19-depleted stem cell transplant. These receptors all stem from a child aged 2 to 15 with inherited bone marrow failure, due to receive a stem cell transplant. CDR3s include the opening cysteine and the closing phenylalanine or tryptophan. The D gene is left open where the match is weak. Clone size is not always given. Where it is, it says once, few, many or a class for expanded clones.

D gene: TRBD1; clone size: many; J gene: TRBJ2-7; V gene: TRBV7-9; CDR3 DNA: TGTGCCAGCAGAGGGACAGGGGGCTCAGAAAGCGAGCAGTACTTC; CDR3 protein: CASRGTGGSESEQYF
D gene: NA; clone size: many; J gene: TRBJ2-5; V gene: TRBV29-1; CDR3 DNA: TGCAGCGTTGAGGAAGGGGTAGCGGACCAAGAGACCCAGTACTTC; CDR3 protein: CSVEEGVADQETQYF
D gene: NA; clone size: many; J gene: TRBJ2-7; V gene: TRBV7-2; CDR3 DNA: TGTGCCAGCAGCTTAGTGGGGCATGAGGGCGAGCAGTACTTC; CDR3 protein: CASSLVGHEGEQYF
D gene: NA; clone size: NA; J gene: TRBJ2-7; V gene: TRBV16; CDR3 DNA: TGTGCCAGCAGCCAACGACAGACGCGCTCCTACGAGCAGTACTTC; CDR3 protein: CASSQRQTRSYEQYF
D gene: TRBD1; clone size: many; J gene: TRBJ1-2; V gene: TRBV7-2; CDR3 DNA: TGTGCCAGCAGCTTAGCTCCAGGGGGGGGGTATGGCTACACCTTC; CDR3 protein: CASSLAPGGGYGYTF
D gene: TRBD2; clone size: many; J gene: TRBJ2-2; V gene: TRBV5-4; CDR3 DNA: TGTGCCAGCAGCTTGGAGCGGGGAGCCGGCGGGGAGCTGTTTTTT; CDR3 protein: CASSLERGAGGELFF
D gene: NA; clone size: NA; J gene: TRBJ2-5; V gene: TRBV7-9; CDR3 DNA: TGTGCCAGCAGCTTACGGACAGCGGGTCAAGAGACCCAGTACTTC; CDR3 protein: CASSLRTAGQETQYF
D gene: NA; clone size: many; J gene: TRBJ2-1; V gene: TRBV7-8; CDR3 DNA: TGTGCCAGCAGCTTATATCCAGCCGCTAGACCTTCGTACAATGAGCAGTTCTTC; CDR3 protein: CASSLYPAARPSYNEQFF
D gene: NA; clone size: many; J gene: TRBJ2-5; V gene: TRBV29-1; CDR3 DNA: TGCAGCGTTGAATCGTTTTTAGCTTGGGGATTTGAAGAGACCCAGTACTTC; CDR3 protein: CSVESFLAWGFEETQYF
D gene: TRBD2; clone size: NA; J gene: TRBJ2-1; V gene: TRBV14; CDR3 DNA: TGTGCCAGCAGCCAAGAGAGAGCGGGAGGCCGCCCTCATAACAATGAGCAGTTCTTC; CDR3 protein: CASSQERAGGRPHNNEQFF
D gene: NA; clone size: few; J gene: TRBJ2-5; V gene: TRBV27; CDR3 DNA: TGTGCCAGCAGTTTACTAGCTTACGAGACCCAGTACTTC; CDR3 protein: CASSLLAYETQYF
D gene: TRBD2; clone size: many; J gene: TRBJ2-7; V gene: TRBV10-1; CDR3 DNA: TGCGCCAGCAGTCCTCGCCCTGGACTAGCGGGAGAGGAGCAGTACTTC; CDR3 protein: CASSPRPGLAGEEQYF
D gene: TRBD2; clone size: many; J gene: TRBJ2-1; V gene: TRBV9; CDR3 DNA: TGTGCCAGCAGCGTCTCCGGGACTAACTACAATGAGCAGTTCTTC; CDR3 protein: CASSVSGTNYNEQFF
D gene: NA; clone size: NA; J gene: TRBJ2-7; V gene: TRBV9; CDR3 DNA: TGTGCCAGCAGCGTAGCTACAGCGGCTTTCCACGAGCAGTACTTC; CDR3 protein: CASSVATAAFHEQYF
D gene: TRBD2; clone size: many; J gene: TRBJ2-1; V gene: TRBV12-3/TRBV12-4; CDR3 DNA: TGTGCCAGCAGTAACATAGCGGGGGTTTACAATGAGCAGTTCTTC; CDR3 protein: CASSNIAGVYNEQFF
D gene: NA; clone size: many; J gene: TRBJ2-3; V gene: TRBV28; CDR3 DNA: TGTGCCGCCGGGAGCTTTCCTGAAGATACGCAGTATTTT; CDR3 protein: CAAGSFPEDTQYF
D gene: NA; clone size: NA; J gene: TRBJ2-1; V gene: TRBV7-6; CDR3 DNA: TGTGCCAGCAGCTTAGAGGGCAGATTCAATGAGCAGTTCTTC; CDR3 protein: CASSLEGRFNEQFF
D gene: NA; clone size: many; J gene: TRBJ2-3; V gene: TRBV15; CDR3 DNA: TGTGCCACCAGCAGAGACCGTCCCGTTACGCAGTATTTT; CDR3 protein: CATSRDRPVTQYF
D gene: NA; clone size: few; J gene: TRBJ1-2; V gene: TRBV5-1; CDR3 DNA: TGCGCCAGCAGCCGACAAGGCGACAGAGATGGCTACACCTTC; CDR3 protein: CASSRQGDRDGYTF
D gene: TRBD2; clone size: NA; J gene: TRBJ2-3; V gene: TRBV4-2; CDR3 DNA: TGTGCCAGGGGCCCCGGCGGCGGGAGGGGAGCAGATACGCAGTATTTT; CDR3 protein: CARGPGGGRGADTQYF
D gene: NA; clone size: many; J gene: TRBJ2-3; V gene: TRBV7-2; CDR3 DNA: TGTGCCAGCAGCGACCCCTTCCGGGTCTCAGATACGCAGTATTTT; CDR3 protein: CASSDPFRVSDTQYF
D gene: NA; clone size: many; J gene: TRBJ1-5; V gene: TRBV12-3/TRBV12-4; CDR3 DNA: TGTGCCAGCAGTTACCTGGCCGGCAATCAGCCCCAGCATTTT; CDR3 protein: CASSYLAGNQPQHF
D gene: TRBD2; clone size: many; J gene: TRBJ2-7; V gene: TRBV5-6; CDR3 DNA: TGTGCCAGCAGCTTCTTAAGCGGGATGGAGCCCGAGCAGTACTTC; CDR3 protein: CASSFLSGMEPEQYF